This T cell receptor (beta chain) was identified in a study of Graves' ophthalmopathy and Graves' hyperthyroidism. Study-wide results and limits: Most expanded clonotypes from thyroid (those above 0.001 frequency) were also found in blood.

The study amplified TCR beta CDR3 regions using RNA transcripts. Following a first-round RT-PCR that used HTBI primers, a second-round multiplex PCR was carried out. TCRdb passed the multiplex PCR reads through MiXCR, listing each CDR3 protein once. This table has 650,000 to 900,000 distinct CDR3 sequences, 40% appearing once. Germline V gives CDR1 MGHDK, CDR2 SYGVNS. The length of the CDR3 is 14 residues. Trimming took 4 bases from V and 3 from J, leaving 10 bases between them. This clonotype showed up many times. Its antigen is not identified. The rearrangement joins TRBV25-1 to TRBJ1-3, with D maybe TRBD1 (5 bases). The source of this sequence is an adult man with Graves' ophthalmopathy. Sequencing was carried out using peripheral blood. CDR3 protein: CASSGTGGGNTIYF. The CDR3 DNA follows: TGTGCCAGCAGTGGGACCGGGGGTGGAAACACCATATATTTT.